The clone carrying this T cell receptor beta chain turned up a few times. What it binds is not known. Genomic DNA, serving as template, underwent TCR beta VDJ and CDR3 profiling. TCRdb redid the calling of the reads with MiXCR, one entry per CDR3 protein. Among about 190,000 distinct CDR3 sequences listed, around 50% were seen once. Trimming cost V 4 bases and J 0 bases, with 9 bases left between them. CDR3 length equals 14 residues. CDR1 is KGHSH and CDR2 is LQKENI in the germline V gene. This entry comes from a study of CD8+CD57+ T cells in acquired aplastic anemia. Turning to the study itself: Healthy donors had, on average, roughly 9.8 million reads for their CD4+ cells.

Study-wide findings and caveats: The study identified 25 to 30 CD8+ CDR3 sequences shared by patients and controls.

V is TRBV18 and J is TRBJ2-5; D might be TRBD2 (5 bases). This clonotype was obtained from a human donor in good health, serving as a control. Sequences were obtained from sorted CD4+, CD8+, or CD8+CD57+ T cells (not recorded which) from PBMCs. The CDR3 DNA reads TGTGCCAGCTCACGACCGGGGTACCAAGAGACCCAGTACTTC. Translating it yields CASSRPGYQETQYF.